Reported below is one T cell receptor (beta chain). The data belong to a study of blood T cell repertoires in COVID-19. Study context: Italy, Spain and the United States were the sources of the convalescent and acute COVID-19 samples. PBMCs, B-cell-depleted T cells, or T cells provided the cDNA or gDNA that made up the material.

In the original processing: From reference gene primer amplification, estimates of nucleated cell counts were derived. The assay was immunoSEQ multiplex PCR, and TCRdb's table has in-frame clones only and misses some. That table is the source of V, J and clone size, and D and trimming were worked out from the DNA. The table has about 44,000 clones, about four fifths seen once. The CDR3 extends over 14 amino acids. With 3 bases removed from V and 7 bases from J, the gap between germline ends came to 12 bases. Germline V CDR1 and CDR2: MNHNS, SASEGT. This receptor was obtained from a woman in her 70s with acute or convalescent COVID-19. Sequencing was performed on peripheral blood. This chain uses TRBV6-1 with TRBJ1-4; perhaps TRBD1 as D (6 bases). The CDR3 loop is CASSDRGGGEKLFF. The CDR3 nucleotides are TGTGCCAGCAGTGACAGGGGCGGGGGTGAAAAACTGTTTTTT.